Listed below are T cell receptor beta chains from one sample, sequenced in a study of Graves' ophthalmopathy and Graves' hyperthyroidism. TCRdb called the multiplex PCR reads again in MiXCR, with one record for every CDR3 protein. The repertoire holds more than 300,000 distinct CDR3 sequences, with 15% as singletons. Specimen: peripheral blood. The receptors come from a woman aged 18-29 years with stable Graves' hyperthyroidism. Each CDR3 is given with its conserved first and last residue. The D gene is left open where the match is weak. Where a row states a size, it is once, few, many or the class of an expanded clone; other rows omit it.

V	size	D	J	CDR3	DNA
TRBV7-3	many	-	TRBJ2-7	CATPSYEQYF	TGTGCCACCCCATCCTACGAGCAGTACTTC
TRBV7-9	many	TRBD1	TRBJ1-6	CASSHRDSSNSPLHF	TGTGCCAGCAGCCACCGGGACAGCTCTAATTCACCCCTCCACTTT
TRBV6-2/TRBV6-3	many	-	TRBJ1-1	CASSQGIRTEAFF	TGTGCCAGCAGCCAGGGGATTCGCACTGAAGCTTTCTTT
TRBV11-2	many	TRBD1	TRBJ2-7	CASSPLRGTGHEQYF	TGTGCCAGCAGCCCCCTTAGGGGGACAGGGCACGAGCAGTACTTC
TRBV11-2	many	TRBD2	TRBJ2-7	CASSLEGGGPYEQYF	TGTGCCAGCAGCTTAGAAGGCGGGGGGCCCTACGAGCAGTACTTC
TRBV12-3/TRBV12-4	many	TRBD1	TRBJ1-1	CASSFWTGDTEAFF	TGTGCCAGCAGTTTCTGGACAGGTGACACTGAAGCTTTCTTT
TRBV27	many	-	TRBJ2-7	CASSLHRGIGEQYF	TGTGCCAGCAGTTTGCATAGGGGGATTGGGGAGCAGTACTTC
TRBV7-3	-	-	TRBJ1-6	CASSFQDGSPLHF	TGTGCCAGCAGCTTCCAGGACGGATCACCCCTCCACTTT
TRBV6-1	many	-	TRBJ1-6	CASSERDEAPLHF	TGTGCCAGCAGTGAGCGTGATGAGGCACCCCTCCACTTT
TRBV7-8	many	-	TRBJ2-5	CASSRTRGGLGTQYF	TGTGCCAGCAGCCGGACCAGGGGAGGGTTGGGGACCCAGTACTTC
TRBV28	-	-	TRBJ1-1	CASSHYPFLQSPTEAFF	TGTGCCAGCAGTCATTACCCGTTCCTACAAAGCCCCACTGAAGCTTTCTTT
TRBV15	many	-	TRBJ1-2	CATSRVSGEVNGYTF	TGTGCCACCAGCAGAGTCTCAGGGGAGGTTAATGGCTACACCTTC
TRBV13	once	-	TRBJ1-2	CASSSNDGEASYGYTF	TGTGCCAGCAGCTCCAACGATGGAGAGGCGAGTTACGGCTACACCTTC
TRBV24-1	many	-	TRBJ1-5	CATSDLEPSGQHF	TGTGCCACCAGTGATTTAGAACCCTCGGGCCAGCATTTT
TRBV5-1	-	-	TRBJ2-3	CASRLGSTDTQYF	TGCGCCAGCAGGTTGGGTAGCACAGATACGCAGTATTTT
TRBV4-2	many	-	TRBJ2-5	CASSQDFGPEETQYF	TGTGCCAGCAGCCAAGATTTTGGTCCCGAAGAGACCCAGTACTTC